This entry describes one T cell receptor beta chain. Random-hexamer reverse transcription was applied to roughly 0.5 to 1 ug RNA. Using its own MiXCR run on the immunoSEQ multiplex PCR reads, TCRdb lists one record per CDR3 protein. Here the sample spans some 77,000 distinct CDR3 sequences, about 92% being singletons. The CDR3 totals 18 residues. Germline CDR1 is LGHNA and CDR2 is YSLEER. With V trimmed by 0 bases and J by 5 bases, 15 bases remained unmatched. The authors negatively isolated CD8+ and CD4+ T cells and FACS-enriched TEMRA cells. These data are taken from a study of CD8 T cells in Susac syndrome.

Sequencing was done on a sample of CD4+ T cells from PBMCs. This clonotype originated in a human donor with Susac syndrome. The chain links TRBV4-3 to TRBJ1-2; TRBD1 aligns across 7 bases. The CDR3 reads CASSQDPREGARFYGYTF. CDR3 nucleotide sequence: TGCGCCAGCAGCCAAGATCCTAGGGAGGGGGCGAGGTTTTATGGCTACACCTTC.